Listed below are T cell receptor beta chains from one sample, sequenced in a study of blood T cell repertoires in COVID-19. TCRdb's table, derived via immunoSEQ multiplex PCR, lists solely in-frame clones and lacks some. The sample records 100,000 to 150,000 clones, approximately 82% being singletons. Material for sequencing was peripheral blood. These receptor sequences come from a woman between 45 and 60 years old with acute or convalescent COVID-19. Both conserved end residues are part of each CDR3.

J	V	CDR3
TRBJ2-2	TRBV10-2	CASRRNPNTGELFF
TRBJ1-1	TRBV2	CASSEELNTEAFF
TRBJ2-1	TRBV7-8	CASSLEASGPLYNEQFF
TRBJ1-6	TRBV3-1/TRBV3-2	CASSRHSYNSPLHF
TRBJ1-4	TRBV6-1	CASSELRGSAKLFF
TRBJ1-1	TRBV10-2	CASSGDSMNTEAFF
TRBJ1-4	TRBV9	CASSVGTEKWEKLFF
TRBJ2-1	TRBV4-2	CASSQDSSGSIRQFF
TRBJ2-1	TRBV28	CASSLLVRGLAGGRYNEQFF
TRBJ1-3	TRBV28	CASSLPRSGNTIYF
TRBJ1-1	TRBV30	CAWSITGATEAFF
TRBJ2-1	TRBV9	CASSVMGLAGPNEQFF
TRBJ2-7	TRBV20-1	CSASYPYRTTLPHYEQYF
TRBJ2-3	TRBV6-4	CASVGRGGQATDTQYF
TRBJ1-1	TRBV12-3/TRBV12-4	CASSSWRGSFF
TRBJ1-2	TRBV7-2	CASSLGTGVNGYTF
TRBJ1-6	TRBV10-2	CASSEQGRNSPLHF
TRBJ2-7	TRBV18	CASSPPITEAYEQYF
TRBJ1-3	TRBV29-1	CSAEGQGGNTIYF
TRBJ1-2	TRBV7-9	CASSGGPGDYGYTF
TRBJ1-5	TRBV3-1/TRBV3-2	CASSQDLGGVRPQHF
TRBJ2-4	TRBV5-1	CASKQGDGDIQYF
TRBJ1-4	TRBV10-3	CAISVGGTNEKLFF
TRBJ2-2	TRBV6-5	CASIPLMNTGELFF
TRBJ2-4	TRBV2	CASRLDLNIQYF
TRBJ2-1	TRBV3-1/TRBV3-2	CASTKGTSGSNEQFF
TRBJ1-1	TRBV3-1/TRBV3-2	CASSPQGYTEAFF
TRBJ1-2	TRBV28	CASSYSMLPPGQGLLNGYTF
TRBJ2-1	TRBV29-1	CSVDDRVNEQFF
TRBJ2-2	TRBV29-1	CSSARGGELFF
TRBJ2-2	TRBV11-2	CASSLLQGDTGELFF
TRBJ1-3	TRBV20-1	CSASVNGGKRNTIYF
TRBJ1-2	TRBV6-5	CASSSIGGYGYTF
TRBJ2-7	TRBV7-8	CASSLRAGRYEQYF
TRBJ2-1	TRBV10-2	CASSPGLAGVNEQFF
TRBJ1-1	TRBV6-6	CASSPQNTEAFF
TRBJ1-4	TRBV7-2	CASSVDRQEEKLFF
TRBJ2-7	TRBV27	CASSLRGRERSGEQYF
TRBJ2-3	TRBV5-1	CASRHGQGEVDTQYF
TRBJ2-7	TRBV9	CASSVGSVSYEQYF
TRBJ1-6	TRBV6-1	CASSEIGRNSPLHF
TRBJ1-2	TRBV5-4	CASSWDRANYGYTF
TRBJ2-6	TRBV10-3	CAISEFTGSGANVLTF
TRBJ1-5	TRBV12-2	CASRSRQGEANQPQHF
TRBJ2-3	TRBV19	CASSPQTGAPTDTQYF
TRBJ1-2	TRBV30	CAWNGQGLRDGYTF
TRBJ2-1	TRBV5-5	CASSWGQYNEQFF
TRBJ1-1	TRBV24-1	CATSDPRQGSTEAFF
TRBJ2-1	TRBV20-1	CSASLKPGGPNEQFF